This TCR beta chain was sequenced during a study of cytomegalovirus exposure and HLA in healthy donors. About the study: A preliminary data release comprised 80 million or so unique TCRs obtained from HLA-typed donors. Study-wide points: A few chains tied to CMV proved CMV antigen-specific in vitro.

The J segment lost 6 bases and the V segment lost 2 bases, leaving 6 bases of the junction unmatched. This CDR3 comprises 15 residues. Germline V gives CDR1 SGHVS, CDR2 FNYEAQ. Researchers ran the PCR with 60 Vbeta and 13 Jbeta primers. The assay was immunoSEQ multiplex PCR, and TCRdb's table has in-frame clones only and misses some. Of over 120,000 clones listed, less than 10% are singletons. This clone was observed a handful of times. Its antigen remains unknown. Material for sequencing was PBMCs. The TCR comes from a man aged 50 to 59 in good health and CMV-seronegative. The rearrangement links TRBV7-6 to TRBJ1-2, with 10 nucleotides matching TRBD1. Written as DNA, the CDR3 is TGTGCCAGCAGCTTAACCGCGGACAGGGGGGATGGCTACACCTTC. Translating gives CASSLTADRGDGYTF.